The present T cell receptor (beta chain) was sequenced within a study of shared clonotypes between healthy human individuals. This CDR3 has 15 residues. Germline V CDR1 and CDR2: SGHRS, YFSETQ. V was cut by 0 bases and J by 7 bases, with 13 bases left in between. Measured with immunoSEQ multiplex PCR; TCRdb has only the in-frame clones, and not every one. The table records 950,000 to 1,100,000 clones, approximately 72% of them present only once. The clonotype originates from a man in his late teens or twenties in good health. Sequencing input: memory CD4+ T cells sorted from blood. Documented subset: CD45RA-negative fraction. The V and J genes are TRBV5-1 and TRBJ1-4; D is ambiguous. The CDR3 spells CASSLEPAISEKLFF. The DNA for the CDR3 is TGCGCCAGCAGCTTGGAGCCAGCAATTAGTGAAAAACTGTTTTTT.